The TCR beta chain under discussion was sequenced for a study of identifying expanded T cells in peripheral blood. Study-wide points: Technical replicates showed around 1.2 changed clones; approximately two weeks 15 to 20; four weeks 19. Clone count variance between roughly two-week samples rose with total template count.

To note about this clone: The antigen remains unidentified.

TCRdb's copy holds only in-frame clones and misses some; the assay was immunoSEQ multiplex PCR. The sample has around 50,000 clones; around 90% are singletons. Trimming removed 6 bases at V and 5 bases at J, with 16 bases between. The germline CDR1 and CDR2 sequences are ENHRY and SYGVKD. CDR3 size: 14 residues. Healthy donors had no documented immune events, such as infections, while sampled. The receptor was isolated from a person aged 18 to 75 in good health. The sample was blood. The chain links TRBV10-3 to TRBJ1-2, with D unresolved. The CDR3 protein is CAISETPRVYGYTF. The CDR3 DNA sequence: TGTGCCATCAGCGAAACTCCTCGGGTATATGGCTACACCTTC.